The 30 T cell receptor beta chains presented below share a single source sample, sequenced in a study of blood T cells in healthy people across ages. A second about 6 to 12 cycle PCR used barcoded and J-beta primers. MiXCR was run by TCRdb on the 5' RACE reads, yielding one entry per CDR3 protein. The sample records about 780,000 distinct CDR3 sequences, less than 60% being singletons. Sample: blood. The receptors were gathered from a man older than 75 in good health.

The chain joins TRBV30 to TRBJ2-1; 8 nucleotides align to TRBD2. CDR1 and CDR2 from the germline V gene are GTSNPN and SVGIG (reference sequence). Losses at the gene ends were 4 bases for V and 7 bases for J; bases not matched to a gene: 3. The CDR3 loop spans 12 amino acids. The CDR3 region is CAWTPGGNEQFF. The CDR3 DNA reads TGTGCCTGGACGCCGGGGGGGAATGAGCAGTTCTTC. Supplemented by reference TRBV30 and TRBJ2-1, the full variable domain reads SQTIHQWPATLVQPVGSPLSLECTVEGTSNPNLYWYRQAAGRGLQLLFYSVGIGQISSEVPQNLSASRPQDRQFILSSKKLLLSDSGFYLCAWTPGGNEQFFGPGTRLTVL.

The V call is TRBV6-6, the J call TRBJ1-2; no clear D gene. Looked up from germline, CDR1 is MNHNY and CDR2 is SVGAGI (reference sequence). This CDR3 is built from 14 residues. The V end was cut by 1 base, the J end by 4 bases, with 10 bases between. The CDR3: CASSYYETTYGYTF. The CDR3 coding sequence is TGTGCCAGCAGTTACTACGAAACTACCTATGGCTACACCTTC.

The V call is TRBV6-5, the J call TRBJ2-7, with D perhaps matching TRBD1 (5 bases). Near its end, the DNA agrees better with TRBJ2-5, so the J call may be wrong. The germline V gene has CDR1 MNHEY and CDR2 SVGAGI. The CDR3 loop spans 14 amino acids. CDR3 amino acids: CASSDSRSPETQYF. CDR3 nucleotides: TGTGCCAGCAGTGACAGCAGGAGTCCAGAGACCCAGTACTTC.

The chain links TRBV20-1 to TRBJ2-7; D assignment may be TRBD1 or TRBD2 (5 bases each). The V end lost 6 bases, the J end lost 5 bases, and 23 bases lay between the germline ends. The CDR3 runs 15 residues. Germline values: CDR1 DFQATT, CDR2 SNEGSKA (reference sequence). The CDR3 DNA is TGCAGTGCCCCGTCCCCTTCGGGGCGCGGAGACGAGCAGTACTTC. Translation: CSAPSPSGRGDEQYF.

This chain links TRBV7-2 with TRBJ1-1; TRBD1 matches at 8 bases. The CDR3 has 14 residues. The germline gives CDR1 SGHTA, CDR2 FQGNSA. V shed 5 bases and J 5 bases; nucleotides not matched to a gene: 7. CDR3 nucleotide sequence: TGTGCCAGCAGCACCCGACAGGGGAGGACTGAAGCTTTCTTT. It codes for CASSTRQGRTEAFF.

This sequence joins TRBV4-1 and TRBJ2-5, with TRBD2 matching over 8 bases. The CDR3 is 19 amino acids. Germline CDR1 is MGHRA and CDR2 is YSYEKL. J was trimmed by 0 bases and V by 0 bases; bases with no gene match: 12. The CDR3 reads CASSQDGSSGIGYQETQYF. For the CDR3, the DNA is TGCGCCAGCAGCCAAGACGGGAGTAGCGGGATTGGATACCAAGAGACCCAGTACTTC.

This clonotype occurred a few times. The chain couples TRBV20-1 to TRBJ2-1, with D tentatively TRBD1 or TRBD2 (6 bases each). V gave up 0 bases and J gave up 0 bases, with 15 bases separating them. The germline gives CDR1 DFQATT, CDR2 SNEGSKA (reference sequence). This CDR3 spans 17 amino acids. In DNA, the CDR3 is TGCAGTGCTAGAGAAGCTTGGGGGGCCCCCTCCTACAATGAGCAGTTCTTC. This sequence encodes CSAREAWGAPSYNEQFF.

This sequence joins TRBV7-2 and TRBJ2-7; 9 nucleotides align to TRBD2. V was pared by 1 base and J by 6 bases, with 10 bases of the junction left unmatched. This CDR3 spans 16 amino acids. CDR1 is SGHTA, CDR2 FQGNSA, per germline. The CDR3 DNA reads TGTGCCAGCAGCTTAGTTAGCGGGAGCCACCTCTCCGAGCAGTACTTC. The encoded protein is CASSLVSGSHLSEQYF.

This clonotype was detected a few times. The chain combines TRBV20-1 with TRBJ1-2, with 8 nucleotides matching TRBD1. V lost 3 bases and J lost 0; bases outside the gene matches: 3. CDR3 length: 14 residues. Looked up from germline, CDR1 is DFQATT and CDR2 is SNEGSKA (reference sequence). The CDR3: CSARTGVANYGYTF. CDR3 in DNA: TGCAGTGCTAGGACAGGGGTTGCTAACTATGGCTACACCTTC.

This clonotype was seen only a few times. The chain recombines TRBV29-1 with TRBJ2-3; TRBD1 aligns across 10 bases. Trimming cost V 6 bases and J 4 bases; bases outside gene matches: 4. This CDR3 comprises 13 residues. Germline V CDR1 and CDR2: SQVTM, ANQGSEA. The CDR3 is CSVETGGSDTQYF. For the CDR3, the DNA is TGCAGCGTGGAGACAGGGGGCTCAGATACGCAGTATTTT.

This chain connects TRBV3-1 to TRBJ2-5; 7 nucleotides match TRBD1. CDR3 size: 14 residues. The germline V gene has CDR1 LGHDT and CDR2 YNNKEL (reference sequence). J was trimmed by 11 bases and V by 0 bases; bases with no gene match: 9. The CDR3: CASSQDLTGDKQYF. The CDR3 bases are TGTGCCAGCAGCCAAGATCTTACAGGGGACAAGCAGTACTTC.

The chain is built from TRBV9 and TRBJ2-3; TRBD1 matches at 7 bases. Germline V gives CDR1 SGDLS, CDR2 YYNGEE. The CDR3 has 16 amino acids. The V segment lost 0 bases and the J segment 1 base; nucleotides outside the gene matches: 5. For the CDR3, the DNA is TGTGCCAGCAGCGTAGGTCCCGGACAGGGCACAGATACGCAGTATTTT. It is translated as CASSVGPGQGTDTQYF.

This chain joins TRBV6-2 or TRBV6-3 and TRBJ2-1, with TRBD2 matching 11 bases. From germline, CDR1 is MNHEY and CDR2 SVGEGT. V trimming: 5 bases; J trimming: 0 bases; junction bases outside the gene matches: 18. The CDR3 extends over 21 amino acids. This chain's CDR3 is CASSNPKVYSGRVSSYNEQFF. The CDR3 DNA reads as TGTGCCAGCAGTAACCCGAAGGTTTATAGCGGGAGGGTCAGCTCCTACAATGAGCAGTTCTTC.

The CDR3 DNA sequence: TGTGCCAGCAGGCCCCAGGTGGCAGATACGCAGTATTTT. Protein sequence: CASRPQVADTQYF. The chain is built from TRBV6-5 and TRBJ2-3; D unresolved. Trimming left V 6 bases short and J 4 bases short, with 11 bases between. The CDR3 has 13 amino acids. The germline V gene has CDR1 MNHEY and CDR2 SVGAGI.

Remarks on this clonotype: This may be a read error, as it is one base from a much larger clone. The CDR3 region is CASSWTSGMSSYNEQFF. CDR3 nucleotides: TGTGCCAGCAGTTGGACTAGCGGGATGAGCTCCTACAATGAGCAGTTCTTC. The chain joins TRBV12-3 or TRBV12-4 to TRBJ2-1; 12 nucleotides align to TRBD2. The CDR3 loop spans 17 amino acids. V dropped 4 bases and J dropped 0; count of bases not matched to a gene: 4.

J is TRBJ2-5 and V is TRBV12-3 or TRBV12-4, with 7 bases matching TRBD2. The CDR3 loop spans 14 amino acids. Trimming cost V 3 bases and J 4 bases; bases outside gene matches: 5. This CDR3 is CASSFAGVPETQYF. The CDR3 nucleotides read TGTGCCAGCAGTTTTGCGGGAGTCCCAGAGACCCAGTACTTC.

CDR3 DNA: TGTGCCACCAGTGACCGGGGACAGACTGAAGATGGGACCCAGTACTTC. This codes for CATSDRGQTEDGTQYF. J is TRBJ2-5 and V is TRBV24-1; 7 bases match TRBD1. V shed 4 bases, J shed 7 bases, and the junction held 14 bases outside the gene matches. Germline CDR1 reads KGHDR; CDR2 reads SFDVKD. The CDR3 loop spans 16 amino acids.

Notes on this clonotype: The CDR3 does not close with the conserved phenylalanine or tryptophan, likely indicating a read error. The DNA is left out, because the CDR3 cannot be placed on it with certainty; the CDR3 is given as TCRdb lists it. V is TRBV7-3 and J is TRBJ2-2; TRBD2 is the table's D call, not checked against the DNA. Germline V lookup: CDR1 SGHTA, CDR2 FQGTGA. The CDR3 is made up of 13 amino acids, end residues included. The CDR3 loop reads CASSQAATGELLC.

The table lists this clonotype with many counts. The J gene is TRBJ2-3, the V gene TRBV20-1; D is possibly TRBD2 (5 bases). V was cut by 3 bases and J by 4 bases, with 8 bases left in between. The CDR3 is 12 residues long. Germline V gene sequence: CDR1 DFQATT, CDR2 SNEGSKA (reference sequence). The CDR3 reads CSASPEADTQYF. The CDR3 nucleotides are TGCAGTGCTAGTCCGGAGGCAGATACGCAGTATTTT.

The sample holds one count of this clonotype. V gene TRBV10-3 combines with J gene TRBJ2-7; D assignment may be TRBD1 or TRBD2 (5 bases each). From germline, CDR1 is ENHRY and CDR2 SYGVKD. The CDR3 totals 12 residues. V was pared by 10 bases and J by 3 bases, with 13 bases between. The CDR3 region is CARDGKNYEQYF. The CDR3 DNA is TGTGCCAGGGACGGGAAAAACTACGAGCAGTACTTC.

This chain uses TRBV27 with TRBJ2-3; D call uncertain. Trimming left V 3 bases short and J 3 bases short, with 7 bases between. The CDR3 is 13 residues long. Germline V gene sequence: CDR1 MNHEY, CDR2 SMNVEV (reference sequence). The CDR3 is CASSFRWTDTQYF. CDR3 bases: TGTGCCAGCAGTTTCAGGTGGACAGATACGCAGTATTTT.

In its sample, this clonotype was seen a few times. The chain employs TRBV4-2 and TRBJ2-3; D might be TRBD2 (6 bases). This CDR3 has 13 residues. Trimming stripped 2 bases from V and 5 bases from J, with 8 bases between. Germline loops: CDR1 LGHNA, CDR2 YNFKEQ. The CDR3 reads CASSQSGVDTQYF. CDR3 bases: TGTGCCAGCAGCCAATCGGGAGTAGATACGCAGTATTTT.

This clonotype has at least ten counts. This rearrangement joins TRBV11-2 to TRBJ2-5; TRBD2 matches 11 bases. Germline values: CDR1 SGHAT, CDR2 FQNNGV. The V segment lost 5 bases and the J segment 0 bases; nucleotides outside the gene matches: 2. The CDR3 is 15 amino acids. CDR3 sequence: CASSRTSGYQETQYF. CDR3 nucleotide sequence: TGTGCCAGCAGCCGGACTAGCGGGTACCAAGAGACCCAGTACTTC.

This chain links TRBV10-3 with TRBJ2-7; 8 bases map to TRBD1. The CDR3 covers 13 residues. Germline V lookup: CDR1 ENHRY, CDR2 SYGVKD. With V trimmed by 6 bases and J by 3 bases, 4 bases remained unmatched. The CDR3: CAIRDRVDYEQYF. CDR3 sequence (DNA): TGTGCCATCAGGGACAGGGTGGACTACGAGCAGTACTTC.

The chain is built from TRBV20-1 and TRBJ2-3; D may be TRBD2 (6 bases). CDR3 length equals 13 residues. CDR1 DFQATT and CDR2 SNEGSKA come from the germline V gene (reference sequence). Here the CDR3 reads CSIAALSTDTQYF. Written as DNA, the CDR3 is TGCAGCATAGCGGCCCTGAGCACAGATACGCAGTATTTT.

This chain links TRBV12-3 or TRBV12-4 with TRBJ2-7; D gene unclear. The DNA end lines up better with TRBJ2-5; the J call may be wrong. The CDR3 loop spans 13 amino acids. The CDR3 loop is CASSVIVQETQYF. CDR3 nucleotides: TGTGCCAGCAGTGTAATAGTCCAAGAGACCCAGTACTTC.

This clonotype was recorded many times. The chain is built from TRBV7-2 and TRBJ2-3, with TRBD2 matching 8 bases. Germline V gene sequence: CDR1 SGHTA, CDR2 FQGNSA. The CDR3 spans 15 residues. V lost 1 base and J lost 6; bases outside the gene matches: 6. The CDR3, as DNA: TGTGCCAGCAGCTTAGTGGCGGGAGGTCTCGATACGCAGTATTTT. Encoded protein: CASSLVAGGLDTQYF.

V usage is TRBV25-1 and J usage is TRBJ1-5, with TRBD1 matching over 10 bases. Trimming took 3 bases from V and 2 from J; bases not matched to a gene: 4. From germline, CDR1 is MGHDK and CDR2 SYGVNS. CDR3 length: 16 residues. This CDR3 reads CASSDSGTGGNQPQHF. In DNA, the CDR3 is TGTGCCAGCAGTGATAGTGGGACAGGGGGCAATCAGCCCCAGCATTTT.

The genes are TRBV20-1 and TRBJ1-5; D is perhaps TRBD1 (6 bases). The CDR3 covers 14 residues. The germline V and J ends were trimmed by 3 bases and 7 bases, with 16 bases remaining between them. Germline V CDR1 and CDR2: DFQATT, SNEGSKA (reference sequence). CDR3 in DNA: TGCAGTGCTAGGGGTCATGGACAGCAGCAGCCCCAGCATTTT. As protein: CSARGHGQQQPQHF.

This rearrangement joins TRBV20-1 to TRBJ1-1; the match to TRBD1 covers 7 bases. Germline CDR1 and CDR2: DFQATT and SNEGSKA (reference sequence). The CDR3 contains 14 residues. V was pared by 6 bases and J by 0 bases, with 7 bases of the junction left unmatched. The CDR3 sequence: CSAVPGQLNTEAFF. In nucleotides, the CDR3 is TGCAGTGCCGTGCCGGGACAGCTGAACACTGAAGCTTTCTTT.